Presented here are 17 T cell receptor beta chains from one specimen sequenced in a study of T cell responses to AZD1222 COVID-19 vaccine. TCRdb's table, derived via immunoSEQ multiplex PCR, lists solely in-frame clones and lacks some. The sample consists of 150,000 to 200,000 clones, 88% of them appearing once. Sequenced here: peripheral blood, sampled on day 0 of AZD1222 vaccination. The receptors stem from an adult in good health.

The V and J genes are TRBV28 and TRBJ2-7; D is possibly TRBD2 (6 bases). The germline V gene has CDR1 MDHEN and CDR2 SYDVKM. V lost 1 base and J 2 bases, leaving 9 bases between the germline ends. The CDR3 is made up of 14 amino acids. CDR3 amino acids: CASSLLGEAYEQYF. The CDR3 nucleotides are TGTGCCAGCAGTTTATTGGGGGAGGCCTACGAGCAGTACTTC.

The chain carries TRBV28 and TRBJ2-1; 7 nucleotides agree with TRBD2. The J segment lost 5 bases and the V segment lost 1 base, leaving 8 bases of the junction unmatched. Germline V lookup: CDR1 MDHEN, CDR2 SYDVKM. The length of the CDR3 is 16 residues. The CDR3 protein is CASSLSRLAVNNEQFF. DNA of the CDR3: TGTGCCAGCAGTTTATCGCGGCTAGCGGTGAACAATGAGCAGTTCTTC.

J is TRBJ1-3 and V is TRBV4-3; the D is unclear. V gave up 3 bases and J gave up 3 bases, with 15 bases separating them. CDR1 LGHNA and CDR2 YSLEER come from the germline V gene. The CDR3 has 16 amino acids. The CDR3, as DNA: TGCGCCAGCAGCCAGGGCACGGGAGTGTTTGGAAACACCATATATTTT. Amino acid sequence: CASSQGTGVFGNTIYF.

For the CDR3, the DNA is TGTGCCAGCAAAATCGACAGGGCGCTACTGAACACTGAAGCTTTCTTT. Amino acids: CASKIDRALLNTEAFF. The J gene is TRBJ1-1, the V gene TRBV2; 7 nucleotides match TRBD1. The CDR3 covers 16 residues. The V gene's germline CDR1 is SNHLY and CDR2 FYNNEI. Unmatched junction bases numbered 11, after V lost 7 bases and J lost 0 bases.

The chain recombines TRBV3-1 (or the pseudogene TRBV3-2) with TRBJ1-6; maybe TRBD1 (5 bases). CDR1 LGHDT and CDR2 YNNKEL come from the germline V gene (reference sequence). The CDR3 contains 14 residues. V lost 6 bases to trimming and J lost 7 bases, with 13 bases between them. The DNA for the CDR3 is TGTGCCAGCAGAGGGGAGCCCATAAATTCACCCCTCCACTTT. This gives the protein CASRGEPINSPLHF.

The rearrangement uses TRBV10-3 and TRBJ2-6; 10 bases are a match to TRBD2. The CDR3 totals 19 residues. CDR1 is ENHRY, CDR2 SYGVKD, per germline. V trimming: 0 bases; J trimming: 2 bases; junction bases outside the gene matches: 7. CDR3 loop: CAISESGVAGGAGANVLTF. As DNA, the CDR3 is TGTGCCATCAGTGAGTCAGGAGTAGCGGGGGGAGCTGGGGCCAACGTCCTGACTTTC.

This rearrangement joins TRBV28 to TRBJ1-5; 8 positions agree with TRBD1. The CDR3 runs to 15 residues. Germline trimming cut 6 bases from V and 1 base from J; bases unmatched to any gene: 5. Per the germline V gene, CDR1 is MDHEN and CDR2 is SYDVKM. In DNA, the CDR3 is TGTGCCAGCAGAGCCGGGACAGGAAGCAATCAGCCCCAGCATTTT. Its translation: CASRAGTGSNQPQHF.

The rearrangement joins TRBV30 to TRBJ2-2; tentatively, D is TRBD2 (6 bases). Trimming stripped 4 bases from V and 4 bases from J, with 13 bases between. Looked up from germline, CDR1 is GTSNPN and CDR2 is SVGIG (reference sequence). The CDR3 runs 14 residues. CDR3 in DNA: TGTGCCTGGACCCCGACTAGGGTCACCGGGGAGCTGTTTTTT. Its protein product is CAWTPTRVTGELFF.

The chain combines TRBV6-1 with TRBJ2-3; D remains unclear. V shed 3 bases and J shed 6 bases, with 7 bases lying between them. The CDR3 length is 12 residues. Germline-derived CDR1 and CDR2 are MNHNS and SASEGT. The CDR3 nucleotides read TGTGCCAGCAGTGAGCTAGGGGATACGCAGTATTTT. It codes for CASSELGDTQYF.

V usage is TRBV7-8 and J usage is TRBJ2-3; TRBD2 matches at 8 bases. The trim removed 2 bases at V and 0 bases at J, leaving 10 bases unmatched. The germline CDR1 and CDR2 sequences are SGHVS and FQNEAQ. CDR3 length: 18 residues. CDR3 in DNA: TGTGCCAGCAGCTTATATCGGGGGGGGGACACGAGCACAGATACGCAGTATTTT. Its protein is CASSLYRGGDTSTDTQYF.

The chain carries TRBV27 and TRBJ2-2; 8 positions match TRBD2. This CDR3 contains 15 residues. The V gene's germline CDR1 is MNHEY and CDR2 SMNVEV (reference sequence). The V gene end was trimmed by 9 bases and the J gene end by 1 base; junction bases not matched to a gene: 7. The CDR3 reads CASNRAGGNTGELFF. The CDR3 DNA reads as TGTGCCAGTAACCGGGCGGGAGGGAACACCGGGGAGCTGTTTTTT.

This sequence joins TRBV7-9 and TRBJ1-4; tentatively, D is TRBD1 (6 bases). CDR1 is SEHNR and CDR2 is FQNEAQ in the germline V gene (reference sequence). Deletions cut 2 bases from V and 8 bases from J, with 12 bases between. CDR3 length: 14 residues. The CDR3 is CASSLIGGGEKLFF. DNA for the CDR3: TGTGCCAGCAGCTTAATAGGGGGAGGCGAAAAACTGTTTTTT.

The V call is TRBV7-3, the J call TRBJ2-2; D might be TRBD1 (6 bases). In germline, CDR1 is SGHTA, CDR2 FQGTGA. Trimming took off 5 bases at V and 1 base at J, with 11 bases between the two ends. The CDR3 has 15 amino acids. The CDR3 DNA sequence: TGTGCCAGCAGCCCCCAGGGGAGGAACACCGGGGAGCTGTTTTTT. Translation: CASSPQGRNTGELFF.

The CDR3 coding sequence is TGTGCCGGGACGGGACAGGGTGGCGGCTACACCTTC. Protein product: CAGTGQGGGYTF. The rearrangement joins TRBV2 to TRBJ1-2, with 9 bases identical to TRBD1. Germline V gives CDR1 SNHLY, CDR2 FYNNEI. Trimming cost V 11 bases and J 8 bases; bases outside gene matches: 9. The CDR3 spans 12 residues. The full variable domain, its missing parts supplied by reference TRBV2 and TRBJ1-2, is EPEVTQTPSHQVTQMGQEVILRCVPISNHLYFYWYRQILGQKVEFLVSFYNNEISEKSEIFDDQFSVERPDGSNFTLKIRSTKLEDSAMYFCAGTGQGGGYTFGSGTRLTVV.

The chain links TRBV24-1 to TRBJ1-5; TRBD1 is a possible D gene (5 bases). There are 13 residues in the CDR3. V shed 5 bases and J shed 3 bases, with 7 bases lying between them. Germline CDR1 is KGHDR and CDR2 is SFDVKD. CDR3 residues: CATSGDSNQPQHF. CDR3 DNA: TGTGCCACCAGTGGGGACTCCAATCAGCCCCAGCATTTT.

This clone has just one count. The rearrangement uses TRBV10-2 and TRBJ1-2, with a possible D match to TRBD1 (6 bases). Germline values: CDR1 WSHSY, CDR2 SAAADI. The CDR3 sequence is 14 residues long. The V and J ends lost 2 bases and 4 bases respectively, with 11 bases between them. CDR3 nucleotide sequence: TGCGCCAGCAGTGAGGCCAGGGGAGGCTATGGCTACACCTTC. It translates to CASSEARGGYGYTF.

The rearrangement links TRBV24-1 to TRBJ2-3; no clear D. Trimming stripped 5 bases from V and 9 bases from J, with 11 bases between. CDR3 length equals 12 residues. The germline V gene has CDR1 KGHDR and CDR2 SFDVKD. The CDR3 DNA reads TGTGCCACCAGTGTTGTAGGATTCACGCAGTATTTT. Translation gives CATSVVGFTQYF.